This T cell receptor (beta chain) was found in a study of human T cells and chemical hapten exposure. Study-level background: Read at 6 days, the patch tests placed 0.01% DPC on the upper back. General study results and limits: More PT1 expanded TCRs went with higher patch test scores.

Germline lookup yields CDR1 GTSNPN and CDR2 SVGIG (reference sequence). The V and J ends lost 8 bases and 7 bases, in that order; junction bases with no gene match: 6. The CDR3 covers 12 residues. About this clonotype: Its antigen is still unknown.

Time point indicated: pre-sensitization, week 0. Documented treatment: therapeutic diphenylcyclopropenone sensitization with weekly scalp DPC. In the original workflow: From around 25,000 to 690,000 TCRs were found per sample, with a median of around 100,000. TCRdb re-called the RACE reads through MiXCR, storing one row per CDR3 protein. These V and J calls rely on TCRdb rather than the paper's analysis. Of 190,000 or so distinct CDR3 sequences in the sample, roughly 30% are singletons; the top ten hold 2.9%. This chain uses TRBV30 with TRBJ2-1; 9 bases map to TRBD1. The material sequenced was whole blood, taken in connection with sensitization to the hapten diphenylcyclopropenone (DPC). This clonotype originated in a woman aged 30 to 39 with alopecia areata. Some clones in this sample may be carry-over from other donors' samples. This CDR3 reads CASGQGRNEQFF. The CDR3 nucleotides are TGTGCCAGTGGACAGGGGCGAAATGAGCAGTTCTTC.